These T cell receptor beta chains were read from a single sample in a study of identical twins. TCRdb used MiXCR to reprocess the 5' RACE reads, holding one entry per CDR3 protein. The data hold about 490,000 distinct CDR3 sequences, with nearly 15% observed a single time. This sample also appeared in a second study, on yellow fever vaccine responses in identical twins.

Sequences were obtained from CD4+ T cells sorted from blood. The receptors stem from a woman under 30 in good health. CDR3s include the opening cysteine and the closing phenylalanine or tryptophan. The D gene is left open where the match is weak. Clone size is stated in some rows and not others, as once, few, many or a class when expanded.

clone_size: few
v_call: TRBV5-1
d_call: NA
j_call: TRBJ2-2
cdr3_nt: TGCGCCAGCAACTCCGATGGAGGGTACGCGAACACCGGGGAGCTGTTTTTT
cdr3_aa: CASNSDGGYANTGELFF

clone_size: NA
v_call: TRBV6-5
d_call: TRBD1
j_call: TRBJ2-7
cdr3_nt: TGTGCCAGCAGCTACCGGGACAGGGACTACGAGCAGTACTTC
cdr3_aa: CASSYRDRDYEQYF

clone_size: NA
v_call: TRBV11-1
d_call: NA
j_call: TRBJ2-1
cdr3_nt: TGTGCCAGCAGCCGCCGTCAGTTAGGGACGGATAAGGACAATGAGCAGTTCTTC
cdr3_aa: CASSRRQLGTDKDNEQFF

clone_size: few
v_call: TRBV3-1
d_call: NA
j_call: TRBJ1-1
cdr3_nt: TGTGCCAGCAGCCAGGGGGCCATGAACACTGAAGCTTTCTTT
cdr3_aa: CASSQGAMNTEAFF

clone_size: NA
v_call: TRBV10-3
d_call: TRBD1
j_call: TRBJ2-1
cdr3_nt: TGTGCCATCAGTGAGTCTCAGGGGGCAGGGGAGCAGTTCTTC
cdr3_aa: CAISESQGAGEQFF

clone_size: few
v_call: TRBV28
d_call: NA
j_call: TRBJ1-2
cdr3_nt: TGTGCCAGCAGTCGAGCGACAGGAAATAACTATGGCTACACCTTC
cdr3_aa: CASSRATGNNYGYTF

clone_size: few
v_call: TRBV7-8
d_call: TRBD2
j_call: TRBJ2-1
cdr3_nt: TGTGCCAGCAGCCCCGGGACTAACCCAAATGAGCAGTTCTTC
cdr3_aa: CASSPGTNPNEQFF

clone_size: few
v_call: TRBV5-6
d_call: NA
j_call: TRBJ2-1
cdr3_nt: TGTGCCAGCACCAGGACGGTAGGTGAGCAGTTCTTC
cdr3_aa: CASTRTVGEQFF

clone_size: NA
v_call: TRBV4-1
d_call: NA
j_call: TRBJ1-2
cdr3_nt: TGCGCCAGCAGCCAAGATAGAAGGAGAGCTAACTATGGCTACACCTTC
cdr3_aa: CASSQDRRRANYGYTF

clone_size: NA
v_call: TRBV6-1
d_call: NA
j_call: TRBJ2-5
cdr3_nt: TGTGCCAGCAGTCTTCGGGGGTTCCAAGAGACCCAGTACTTC
cdr3_aa: CASSLRGFQETQYF

clone_size: few
v_call: TRBV6-1
d_call: NA
j_call: TRBJ2-3
cdr3_nt: TGTGCCAGCAGATGGGGGGCGCGAGATACGCAGTATTTT
cdr3_aa: CASRWGARDTQYF

clone_size: few
v_call: TRBV19
d_call: TRBD1
j_call: TRBJ1-2
cdr3_nt: TGTGCCAGTAGTGCTCGACAGGGGTTGGGTGGCTACACCTTC
cdr3_aa: CASSARQGLGGYTF

clone_size: NA
v_call: TRBV5-6
d_call: NA
j_call: TRBJ1-2
cdr3_nt: TGTGCCAGCAGCCCCCGGGCTAACTATGGCTACACCTTC
cdr3_aa: CASSPRANYGYTF

clone_size: NA
v_call: TRBV12-5
d_call: TRBD1
j_call: TRBJ1-5
cdr3_nt: TGTGCTAGTGGAGGGGGCATGGGCAATCAGCCCCAGCATTTT
cdr3_aa: CASGGGMGNQPQHF

clone_size: few
v_call: TRBV5-1
d_call: TRBD2
j_call: TRBJ2-3
cdr3_nt: TGCGCCAGCAGCCTATCTGGTAGCGGGACGGTAGATACGCAGTATTTT
cdr3_aa: CASSLSGSGTVDTQYF

clone_size: NA
v_call: TRBV5-1
d_call: NA
j_call: TRBJ1-6
cdr3_nt: TGCGCCAGCACGTCCGGGACGGACTATTCACCCCTCCACTTT
cdr3_aa: CASTSGTDYSPLHF

clone_size: NA
v_call: TRBV19
d_call: NA
j_call: TRBJ1-6
cdr3_nt: TGTGCCAGTAGTGGGGGCGGAAATACTTCACCCCTCCACTTT
cdr3_aa: CASSGGGNTSPLHF

clone_size: few
v_call: TRBV29-1
d_call: NA
j_call: TRBJ2-5
cdr3_nt: TGCAGCGTTGTCGGGAACGGAGAGACCCAGTACTTC
cdr3_aa: CSVVGNGETQYF

clone_size: NA
v_call: TRBV12-3/TRBV12-4
d_call: TRBD1
j_call: TRBJ2-4
cdr3_nt: TGTGCCAGCAGTTTACTCGGACAGGGCCCTTCTGGGAACATTCAGTACTTC
cdr3_aa: CASSLLGQGPSGNIQYF

clone_size: NA
v_call: TRBV20-1
d_call: NA
j_call: TRBJ1-1
cdr3_nt: TGCAGTGGAAAGCCTATGGGGACGGACACTGAAGCTTTCTTT
cdr3_aa: CSGKPMGTDTEAFF

clone_size: few
v_call: TRBV7-9
d_call: NA
j_call: TRBJ1-2
cdr3_nt: TGTGCCAGCAGCTATATGGACCTGGGTAACTATGGCTACACCTTC
cdr3_aa: CASSYMDLGNYGYTF

clone_size: NA
v_call: TRBV28
d_call: TRBD2
j_call: TRBJ2-1
cdr3_nt: TGTGCCAGCAGTAACCCGGGAGCGGGACACAATGAGCAGTTCTTC
cdr3_aa: CASSNPGAGHNEQFF

clone_size: NA
v_call: TRBV28
d_call: TRBD1
j_call: TRBJ2-5
cdr3_nt: TGTGCCAGCAGAGGGACAGGGACGGGGCAAGAGACCCAGTACTTC
cdr3_aa: CASRGTGTGQETQYF

clone_size: NA
v_call: TRBV27
d_call: NA
j_call: TRBJ2-3
cdr3_nt: TGTGCCAGCAGTTTCACCGGGACTTCTAGCACAGATACGCAGTATTTT
cdr3_aa: CASSFTGTSSTDTQYF

clone_size: NA
v_call: TRBV20-1
d_call: NA
j_call: TRBJ2-3
cdr3_nt: TGCAGTGCTAGAATGGGGGAAACAGATACGCAGTATTTT
cdr3_aa: CSARMGETDTQYF

clone_size: NA
v_call: TRBV5-8
d_call: TRBD2
j_call: TRBJ2-3
cdr3_nt: TGTGCCAGCAGCTTGGGGACTAGCGGGAGAGCCGCAGATACGCAGTATTTT
cdr3_aa: CASSLGTSGRAADTQYF

clone_size: NA
v_call: TRBV12-3/TRBV12-4
d_call: NA
j_call: TRBJ1-1
cdr3_nt: TGTGCCAGCATGCCCCGGGCCAAGAAAGCTTTCTTT
cdr3_aa: CASMPRAKKAFF

clone_size: few
v_call: TRBV7-8
d_call: NA
j_call: TRBJ2-5
cdr3_nt: TGTGCCAGCAGCTTAGTTCTCCAGGGGGGGGAGACCCAGTACTTC
cdr3_aa: CASSLVLQGGETQYF

clone_size: few
v_call: TRBV27
d_call: TRBD1
j_call: TRBJ2-2
cdr3_nt: TGTGCCAGCAGTTCCCGCTGGAACACAGGGGCGGGCACCGGGGAGCTGTTTTTT
cdr3_aa: CASSSRWNTGAGTGELFF

clone_size: NA
v_call: TRBV15
d_call: NA
j_call: TRBJ2-3
cdr3_nt: TGTGCCACCAGCAGAGATGGTGCAGATACGCAGTATTTT
cdr3_aa: CATSRDGADTQYF

clone_size: few
v_call: TRBV24-1
d_call: NA
j_call: TRBJ1-2
cdr3_nt: TGTGCCACCAGTGACCGGGACGCCGGGGCCTACTATGGCTACACCTTC
cdr3_aa: CATSDRDAGAYYGYTF

clone_size: NA
v_call: TRBV24-1
d_call: TRBD2
j_call: TRBJ2-1
cdr3_nt: TGTGCCACGGGGACTAGCGGGGGGGCCAGTTCGTCGGTTTTAGGCGAGCAGTTCTTC
cdr3_aa: CATGTSGGASSSVLGEQFF

clone_size: few
v_call: TRBV29-1
d_call: NA
j_call: TRBJ2-7
cdr3_nt: TGCAGCGTAACCCACTCCTACGAGCAGTACTTC
cdr3_aa: CSVTHSYEQYF

clone_size: NA
v_call: TRBV2
d_call: TRBD2
j_call: TRBJ2-7
cdr3_nt: TGTGCCAGCAGTGTACCCGGGACTAGCGGCTACGAGCAGTACTTC
cdr3_aa: CASSVPGTSGYEQYF

clone_size: few
v_call: TRBV27
d_call: TRBD1
j_call: TRBJ2-5
cdr3_nt: TGTGCCAGCAGTTTATTAGGGACAGCGTACCAAGAGACCCAGTACTTC
cdr3_aa: CASSLLGTAYQETQYF

clone_size: NA
v_call: TRBV19
d_call: NA
j_call: TRBJ1-5
cdr3_nt: TGTGCCAGTAAAAGAGGGGACAATCAGCCCCAGCATTTT
cdr3_aa: CASKRGDNQPQHF

clone_size: NA
v_call: TRBV7-8
d_call: TRBD1
j_call: TRBJ2-5
cdr3_nt: TGTGCCAGCAGCCAACTGACAGGGGTAAAGAGACGAGAGACCCAGTACTTC
cdr3_aa: CASSQLTGVKRRETQYF

clone_size: NA
v_call: TRBV11-2
d_call: NA
j_call: TRBJ1-1
cdr3_nt: TGTGCCAGCAGCCTCCTTATTGGGAACACTGAAGCTTTCTTT
cdr3_aa: CASSLLIGNTEAFF

clone_size: few
v_call: TRBV3-1
d_call: TRBD1
j_call: TRBJ2-5
cdr3_nt: TGTGCCAGCAGCCACCGCTCCGGGACAGGGGGCGAAGAGACCCAGTACTTC
cdr3_aa: CASSHRSGTGGEETQYF

clone_size: NA
v_call: TRBV4-2
d_call: NA
j_call: TRBJ2-6
cdr3_nt: TGTGCCAGCAGCCAAAGGACAGAAATGAGCTCTGGGGCCAACGTCCTGACTTTC
cdr3_aa: CASSQRTEMSSGANVLTF

clone_size: NA
v_call: TRBV20-1
d_call: NA
j_call: TRBJ1-2
cdr3_nt: TGCAGTGCCACGGACGGGGCGGGCTATGGCTACACCTTC
cdr3_aa: CSATDGAGYGYTF

clone_size: NA
v_call: TRBV20-1
d_call: TRBD2
j_call: TRBJ2-1
cdr3_nt: TGCAGTGCTAGAGGGTACCCAGCGGGGGACCCTTTCGCTACGGAGCAGTTCTTC
cdr3_aa: CSARGYPAGDPFATEQFF

clone_size: NA
v_call: TRBV10-3
d_call: NA
j_call: TRBJ1-6
cdr3_nt: TGTGCCATCAGACAGGGAGGTAATTCACCCCTCCACTTT
cdr3_aa: CAIRQGGNSPLHF

clone_size: few
v_call: TRBV6-1
d_call: NA
j_call: TRBJ1-4
cdr3_nt: TGTGCCAGCAGACCTCGAGACAGTCCGGAGGGAAAACTGTTTTTT
cdr3_aa: CASRPRDSPEGKLFF

clone_size: NA
v_call: TRBV21-1
d_call: NA
j_call: TRBJ2-1
cdr3_nt: TGTGCCAGCAGCAAAAAAGGGGCGGGTGAGCAGTTCTTC
cdr3_aa: CASSKKGAGEQFF